A single sample is the source of the 15 T cell receptor beta chains below, sequenced in a study of cytomegalovirus exposure and HLA in healthy donors. PCR amplification relied on 60 Vbeta primers (plus 13 Jbeta primers). Repertoires were generated with immunoSEQ multiplex PCR, while TCRdb's copy carries only in-frame clones and drops some. The top ten hold under 2.5% of the sample, which has about 130,000 clones, around 77% seen once. The sample consisted of PBMCs. These receptors originate from a man aged 30-40 years in good health and CMV-seronegative.

The chain employs TRBV7-3 and TRBJ1-1; a possible D gene is TRBD1 (5 bases). V lost 5 bases to trimming and J lost 7 bases, with 14 bases between them. Germline V gives CDR1 SGHTA, CDR2 FQGTGA. The CDR3 extends over 13 amino acids. DNA for the CDR3: TGTGCCAGCAGCCCAAGAACAGGACATGAAGCTTTCTTT. Encoded protein: CASSPRTGHEAFF.

For the CDR3, the DNA is TGTGCCAGCAGCCACCGAGGACAGGGGAGCTCCTACGAGCAGTACTTC. It codes for CASSHRGQGSSYEQYF. The V gene is TRBV11-2, the J gene TRBJ2-7, with 9 bases lining up with TRBD1. Per germline, CDR1 SGHAT and CDR2 FQNNGV. Losses at the gene ends were 5 bases for V and 0 bases for J; bases not matched to a gene: 8. This CDR3 spans 16 amino acids.

The chain links TRBV7-2 to TRBJ2-4; TRBD1 matches at 10 bases. The trim removed 5 bases at V and 8 bases at J, leaving 6 bases unmatched. CDR3 length: 14 amino acids. CDR1 is SGHTA and CDR2 is FQGNSA in the germline V gene. The CDR3 DNA reads as TGTGCCAGCAGCCTCCGGGACAGGGGCGACATTCAGTACTTC. As protein: CASSLRDRGDIQYF.

Only a few counts were recorded for this clone. The same CDR3 arises from other DNA sequences in this sample as well. The CDR3 DNA reads TGTGCCAGCAGGGGTAGCGGGGCCACCTACGAGCAGTACTTC. It is translated as CASRGSGATYEQYF. This chain links TRBV6-1 with TRBJ2-7; 8 bases are shared with TRBD2. The CDR3 spans 14 residues. Per germline, CDR1 MNHNS and CDR2 SASEGT. Trimming took 6 bases from V and 2 from J; bases not matched to a gene: 6.

The chain recombines TRBV7-8 with TRBJ2-7; the D is unclear. From germline, CDR1 is SGHVS and CDR2 FQNEAQ. The CDR3 extends over 14 amino acids. The germline V and J ends were trimmed by 4 bases and 3 bases, with 13 bases remaining between them. The CDR3 loop is CASSSLRGSYEQYF. As DNA, the CDR3 is TGTGCCAGCAGCTCGTTACGAGGCAGCTACGAGCAGTACTTC.

This clone was recorded a few times. This rearrangement joins TRBV6-1 to TRBJ1-5, with 8 bases lining up with TRBD1. Germline V gives CDR1 MNHNS, CDR2 SASEGT. Unmatched junction bases numbered 5, after V lost 6 bases and J lost 4 bases. This CDR3 is built from 14 residues. CDR3 bases: TGTGCCAGCAGACGGACAGGGAGGAATCAGCCCCAGCATTTT. Translating gives CASRRTGRNQPQHF.

The V gene is TRBV5-1, the J gene TRBJ2-5; weak D call: TRBD1 (8 bases). The V and J ends lost 1 base and 3 bases respectively, with 22 bases between them. Germline CDR1 is SGHRS and CDR2 is YFSETQ. The length of the CDR3 is 18 residues. The CDR3 sequence: CASSLQARDRRGKETQYF. Written as DNA, the CDR3 is TGCGCCAGCAGCTTGCAAGCTCGGGACAGGCGGGGGAAAGAGACCCAGTACTTC.

J is TRBJ2-1 and V is TRBV10-3, with TRBD2 matching over 14 bases. The CDR3 is 17 amino acids. Per germline, CDR1 ENHRY and CDR2 SYGVKD. V trimming: 8 bases; J trimming: 7 bases; junction bases outside the gene matches: 13. The CDR3 nucleotides read TGTGCCATCTCCGGGACTAGCGGGAGATTATCTGGTAATGAGCAGTTCTTC. Amino acids: CAISGTSGRLSGNEQFF.

The chain joins TRBV7-9 to TRBJ2-7; 7 nucleotides line up with TRBD1. Germline CDR1 SEHNR, CDR2 FQNEAQ (reference sequence). CDR3 size: 18 residues. The junction had 20 bases not matched to a gene; V was cut back by 5 bases and J by 4 bases. CDR3 DNA sequence: TGTGCCAGCAGCACCACGAGACAGGGCCCCCATATAGTTTACGAGCAGTACTTC. It encodes CASSTTRQGPHIVYEQYF.

This chain links TRBV30 with TRBJ2-2, with D possibly being TRBD2 (6 bases). The CDR3 covers 13 residues. Germline loops: CDR1 GTSNPN, CDR2 SVGIG (reference sequence). The V end was cut by 4 bases, the J end by 2 bases, with 8 bases between. For the CDR3, the DNA is TGTGCCTGGAAAGGGACTAACACCGGGGAGCTGTTTTTT. Its translation is CAWKGTNTGELFF.

J is TRBJ1-2 and V is TRBV11-2, with TRBD1 as a possible D gene (5 bases). V was trimmed by 3 bases and J by 6 bases, leaving 8 bases between them. Germline CDR1 is SGHAT and CDR2 is FQNNGV. The CDR3 extends over 12 amino acids. The CDR3 here is CASSLGLDGYTF. The CDR3 DNA is TGTGCCAGCAGCTTGGGACTGGATGGCTACACCTTC. The full variable domain, with the rest looked up from reference TRBV11-2 and TRBJ1-2, is EAGVAQSPRYKIIEKRQSVAFWCNPISGHATLYWYQQILGQGPKLLIQFQNNGVVDDSQLPKDRFSAERLKGVDSTLKIQPAKLEDSAVYLCASSLGLDGYTFGSGTRLTVV.

The rearrangement joins TRBV7-8 to TRBJ2-1; 8 bases match TRBD2. Per the germline V gene, CDR1 is SGHVS and CDR2 is FQNEAQ. The CDR3 has 15 residues. After removal of 2 bases from V and 3 bases from J, the junction contained 3 bases not matched to a gene. The CDR3 region is CASSLSGSYYNEQFF. CDR3 DNA: TGTGCCAGCAGCTTAAGCGGGAGTTACTACAATGAGCAGTTCTTC.

J is TRBJ2-3 and V is TRBV5-1; possibly TRBD2 for D (6 bases). This CDR3 is built from 15 residues. Germline V gene sequence: CDR1 SGHRS, CDR2 YFSETQ. Trimming stripped 4 bases from V and 5 bases from J, with 17 bases between. DNA of the CDR3: TGCGCCAGCAGCCCACTAGCTTTGAATTTAGATACGCAGTATTTT. Amino acids: CASSPLALNLDTQYF.

The V gene is TRBV27, the J gene TRBJ2-5; TRBD2 agrees at 13 bases. Germline V gives CDR1 MNHEY, CDR2 SMNVEV (reference sequence). J was trimmed by 4 bases and V by 0 bases; bases with no gene match: 2. The CDR3 runs to 16 residues. CDR3 in DNA: TGTGCCAGCAGTTTATCGGGACTAGCGGGAACAGAGACCCAGTACTTC. Its protein product is CASSLSGLAGTETQYF.

The chain uses TRBV28 and TRBJ2-3, with D perhaps TRBD2 (6 bases). Trimming left V 7 bases short and J 1 base short, with 15 bases between. The CDR3 has 15 residues. From germline, CDR1 is MDHEN and CDR2 SYDVKM. CDR3 DNA sequence: TGTGCCAGCACTCCTTGGGGGGAGGGCACAGATACGCAGTATTTT. This codes for CASTPWGEGTDTQYF.